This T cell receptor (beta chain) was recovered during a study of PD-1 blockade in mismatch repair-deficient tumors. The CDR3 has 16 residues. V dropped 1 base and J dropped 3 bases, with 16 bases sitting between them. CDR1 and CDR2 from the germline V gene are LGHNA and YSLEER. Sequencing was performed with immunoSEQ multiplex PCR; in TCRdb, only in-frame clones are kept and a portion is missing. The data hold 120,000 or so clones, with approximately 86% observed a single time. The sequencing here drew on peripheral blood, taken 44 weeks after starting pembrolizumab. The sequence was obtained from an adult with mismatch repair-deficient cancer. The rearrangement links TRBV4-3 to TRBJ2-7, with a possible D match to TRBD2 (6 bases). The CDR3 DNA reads TGCGCCAGCAGCCAAGGTCACGGGGGAATACTCTACGAGCAGTACTTC. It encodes CASSQGHGGILYEQYF.